This entry describes one T cell receptor (beta chain). Its antigen is still unknown. These data come from a study of STAT5B mutations in CD4+ large granular lymphocyte leukemia. V was clipped by 4 bases and J by 6 bases, with 13 bases between them. Germline loops: CDR1 SGHDT, CDR2 YYEEEE. This CDR3 contains 14 residues. Regarding the study as a whole: TRBV06-family usage was enriched in top patient clones (8/27) versus controls (2/35).

Under the authors' procedure: A productive frequency of 2.59 x 10-5 was the lowest detectable. The repertoire was sequenced with immunoSEQ multiplex PCR; TCRdb's copy has only in-frame clones and lacks some. That table supplies the V and J calls and clone size; D and trimming were determined from the DNA. The table lists some 27,000 clones, 65% to 75% of them singletons. The clonotype comes from a human donor in good health. The source material was CD4+ T cells from blood buffy coats. V usage is TRBV5-6 and J usage is TRBJ2-2, with D tentatively TRBD1 (5 bases). The CDR3 spells CASSGLQGAGELFF. The CDR3 DNA reads as TGTGCCAGCAGCGGCTTGCAGGGCGCCGGGGAGCTGTTTTTT.